Described below is a single TCR beta chain sequence and its context. Its antigen is not known. These data belong to a study of T cell clonotyping in hematopoietic cell transplantation. General study results and limits: No sorting was done, leaving CD4 and CD8 contributions mixed.

Sequenced by immunoSEQ multiplex PCR; TCRdb stores in-frame clones only, minus some. The repertoire holds fewer than 8,500 clones, with about 97% as singletons. Described time point: recipient sample about 28 days before transplant, after cytoreduction. Germline CDR1 is SGHDT and CDR2 is YYEEEE. The CDR3 runs to 14 residues. Deletions cut 1 base from V and 4 bases from J, with 11 bases between. The source is a man in his 70s with acute myeloid leukemia. Some clones in this sample may be carry-over from other donors' samples. Specimen: peripheral blood mononuclear cells, collected before stem cell transplant. The chain is built from TRBV5-6 and TRBJ2-5; the D is unclear. The CDR3 is CASSLLYGLETQYF. The CDR3 nucleotides read TGTGCCAGCAGCTTGTTATACGGTCTAGAGACCCAGTACTTC.